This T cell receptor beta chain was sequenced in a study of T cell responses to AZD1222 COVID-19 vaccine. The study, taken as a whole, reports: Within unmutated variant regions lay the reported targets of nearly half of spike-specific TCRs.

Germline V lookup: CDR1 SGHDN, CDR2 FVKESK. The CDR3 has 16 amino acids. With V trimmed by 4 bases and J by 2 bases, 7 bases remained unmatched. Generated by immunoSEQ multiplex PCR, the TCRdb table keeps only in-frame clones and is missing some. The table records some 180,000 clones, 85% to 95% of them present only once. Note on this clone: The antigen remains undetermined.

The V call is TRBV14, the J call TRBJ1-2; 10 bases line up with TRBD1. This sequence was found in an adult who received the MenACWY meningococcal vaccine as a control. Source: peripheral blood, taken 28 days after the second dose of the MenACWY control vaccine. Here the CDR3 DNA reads TGTGCCAGCAGCCTCAGAGGGGGACAGGGGAACTATGGCTACACCTTC. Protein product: CASSLRGGQGNYGYTF.